Listed below are T cell receptor beta chains from one sample, sequenced in a study of T cell responses to AZD1222 COVID-19 vaccine. Here immunoSEQ multiplex PCR was the method, and the copy in TCRdb shows in-frame clones only, minus some. This sample yields around 130,000 clones, of which 91% are seen a single time; 5% to 6% belongs to the top ten. Here the sequenced sample was peripheral blood, taken on day 0 of AZD1222 vaccination. The receptor set was obtained from an adult in good health. The CDR3 runs from the conserved cysteine through the conserved F or W. The D gene is left open where the match is weak. Clone sizes are given selectively: once, few, many, or a class where the clone is expanded.

J	V	D	size	DNA	CDR3
TRBJ1-5	TRBV6-1	NA	NA	TGTGCCAGCAGTGAGGGGTTAGGCAGAGATCAGCCCCAGCATTTT	CASSEGLGRDQPQHF
TRBJ1-2	TRBV6-6	NA	NA	TGTGCCATATCCCGGGGGTCGGACTATGGCTACACCTTC	CAISRGSDYGYTF
TRBJ1-1	TRBV6-1	NA	NA	TGTGCCAGCAGTGAAGTCTTATATGAAGCTTTCTTT	CASSEVLYEAFF
TRBJ1-2	TRBV5-4	NA	NA	TGTGCCAGCAGCTTGCCCTCAGATTCAATCTATGGCTACACCTTC	CASSLPSDSIYGYTF
TRBJ2-3	TRBV7-8	TRBD1	once	TGTGCCAGCAGCTTTAGCGCCGGGACAGGGGGCGCGGATACGCAGTATTTT	CASSFSAGTGGADTQYF
TRBJ1-2	TRBV2	TRBD1	NA	TGTGCCAGCAGCGAGGTAGGACAGGATGGCTACACCTTC	CASSEVGQDGYTF
TRBJ2-7	TRBV2	TRBD1	NA	TGTGCCAGCAAACCAATCGACAGGGGGCTCAACGAGCAGTACTTC	CASKPIDRGLNEQYF
TRBJ1-5	TRBV7-9	TRBD1	NA	TGTGCCAGCAGCTTAGAGGCAGGGGGCGGGCGGCCCCAGCATTTT	CASSLEAGGGRPQHF
TRBJ2-1	TRBV9	NA	NA	TGTGCCAGCAGCGTAGGGAGGGTGGGCAATGAGCAGTTCTTC	CASSVGRVGNEQFF
TRBJ1-1	TRBV28	NA	NA	TGTGCCAGCAGTTCAAATAACATCGCGCAAGCTTTCTTT	CASSSNNIAQAFF
TRBJ1-2	TRBV5-1	TRBD1	NA	TGCGCCAGCAGCCCGGGACAGGGCGATGGCTACACCTTC	CASSPGQGDGYTF
TRBJ2-1	TRBV3-1/TRBV3-2	TRBD2	NA	TGTGCCAGCAGCCCCATAAGCGGGAGTGTCAATGAGCAGTTCTTC	CASSPISGSVNEQFF
TRBJ1-1	TRBV5-5	TRBD1	once	TGTGCCAGCAGCTCGGTGGGACAGGGCCAGAGCGGAGGGACTGAAGCTTTCTTT	CASSSVGQGQSGGTEAFF
TRBJ1-2	TRBV2	NA	NA	TGTGCCAGCGGGGGGTATGGCTACACCTTC	CASGGYGYTF
TRBJ1-6	TRBV9	TRBD1	NA	TGTGCCAGCAGCCAGACAGGGGCGCATTCACCCCTCCACTTT	CASSQTGAHSPLHF
TRBJ1-1	TRBV12-5	TRBD1	NA	TGTGCTAGTGGCGGGGACAGCGGGCCCTTCAGTGGAACTGAAGCTTTCTTT	CASGGDSGPFSGTEAFF
TRBJ2-2	TRBV5-1	NA	NA	TGCGCCAGCAGCTTCCAAGCTAACACCGGGGAGCTGTTTTTT	CASSFQANTGELFF
TRBJ1-5	TRBV28	NA	NA	TGTGCCAGCAGTTTAGGGGTGAGCAATCAGCCCCAGCATTTT	CASSLGVSNQPQHF
TRBJ2-7	TRBV30	TRBD1	once	TGTGCCTGGAGCAGGGGGAGCTCCTACGAGCAGTACTTC	CAWSRGSSYEQYF
TRBJ1-2	TRBV20-1	NA	NA	TGCAGTGCTAGAGCCAACTATGGCTACACCTTC	CSARANYGYTF
TRBJ2-7	TRBV6-1	NA	NA	TGTGCCAGCAGTGAAATGGCGGACAGCCTTGGCTCCTACGAGCAGTACTTC	CASSEMADSLGSYEQYF
TRBJ1-1	TRBV30	NA	NA	TGTGCCTGGACCCCGGACAGGAACACTGAAGCTTTCTTT	CAWTPDRNTEAFF
TRBJ1-2	TRBV10-1	NA	NA	TGCGCCAGCAGTGAGTGGGAGCGGGGCTACACCTTC	CASSEWERGYTF
TRBJ2-1	TRBV20-1	NA	NA	TGCAGTGCTAGTTTGCGGGATGAGCAGTTCTTC	CSASLRDEQFF
TRBJ2-1	TRBV5-4	NA	NA	TGTGCCAGCAGCTTGGCCGGGACTCACGAGCAGTTCTTC	CASSLAGTHEQFF
TRBJ1-6	TRBV5-6	NA	NA	TGTGCCAGCAGCTGGACTTCGGACTCACCCCTCCACTTT	CASSWTSDSPLHF
TRBJ2-7	TRBV28	NA	once	TGTGCCACTTTCAGGAGCTCCTACGAGCAGTACTTC	CATFRSSYEQYF
TRBJ1-3	TRBV30	NA	once	TGTGCCTGGATGGAGGGCACCATATATTTT	CAWMEGTIYF
TRBJ2-5	TRBV20-1	NA	once	TGCAGTGCTAAGAAAGAGACCCAGTACTTC	CSAKKETQYF
TRBJ1-2	TRBV19	NA	once	TGTGCCAGTAGCGATCCGGGACTCAACTATGGCTACACCTTC	CASSDPGLNYGYTF
TRBJ1-2	TRBV6-5	NA	NA	TGTGCCAGCAGTCCAATGACGGGCTACACCTTC	CASSPMTGYTF
TRBJ1-1	TRBV28	NA	NA	TGTGCCAGCAGTTTAAGAGTGGGGATCACTGAAGCTTTCTTT	CASSLRVGITEAFF
TRBJ1-6	TRBV30	NA	once	TGTGCCTGCCGCAGAGGTGGGGATTCACCCCTCCACTTT	CACRRGGDSPLHF
TRBJ1-2	TRBV2	NA	NA	TGTGCCAGCCCCCGCAGCTATGGCTACACCTTC	CASPRSYGYTF
TRBJ1-3	TRBV5-1	NA	NA	TGCGCCAGCAGCTTGACCTATTTAAACACCATATATTTT	CASSLTYLNTIYF
TRBJ1-5	TRBV30	NA	NA	TGTGCCTGGAGTCCAGGGATCGATCAGCCCCAGCATTTT	CAWSPGIDQPQHF
TRBJ1-1	TRBV13	NA	NA	TGTGCCAGCAGCTGGGGCGGCCGAGGCACTGAAGCTTTCTTT	CASSWGGRGTEAFF
TRBJ2-7	TRBV5-6	NA	NA	TGTGCCAGCAGCAACACCGGGACTTCTCGGTACGAGCAGTACTTC	CASSNTGTSRYEQYF
TRBJ2-1	TRBV6-5	NA	NA	TGTGCCAGCAGTCTGGGAGATGAGCAGTTCTTC	CASSLGDEQFF
TRBJ2-7	TRBV24-1	TRBD1	NA	TGTGCCACCAGTGAAACAGGGGCCCCCTACGAGCAGTACTTC	CATSETGAPYEQYF
TRBJ2-7	TRBV6-5	TRBD1	NA	TGTGCCAGCAGTTACTACGGACAGGGCTTACGCGAGCAGTACTTC	CASSYYGQGLREQYF
TRBJ1-2	TRBV10-3	TRBD1	NA	TGTGCCATCCACGACACAGGGGTTAACTATGGCTACACCTTC	CAIHDTGVNYGYTF
TRBJ1-2	TRBV15	NA	NA	TGTGCCACCAGCAGTTCATCCGGCTACACCTTC	CATSSSSGYTF
TRBJ1-6	TRBV28	NA	once	TGTGCCACCGGGCTAGGGGTGACGTATAATTCACCCCTCCACTTT	CATGLGVTYNSPLHF
TRBJ1-6	TRBV29-1	TRBD1	NA	TGCAGCGTTCGGGACAGGGATAATTCACCCCTCCACTTT	CSVRDRDNSPLHF
TRBJ1-1	TRBV28	TRBD1	NA	TGTGCCAGCAGTCCTGGCAGGGGGACTGAAGCTTTCTTT	CASSPGRGTEAFF
TRBJ2-1	TRBV7-3	NA	NA	TGTGCCAGCAGCTTTATAAGCAATGAGCAGTTCTTC	CASSFISNEQFF
TRBJ1-3	TRBV6-5	NA	NA	TGTGCCAGCAGCTCTTCAGTCGCCATATATTTT	CASSSSVAIYF
TRBJ2-1	TRBV18	NA	NA	TGTGCCAGCTCACCGACTAAGGGAAGCTCCTACAATGAGCAGTTCTTC	CASSPTKGSSYNEQFF
TRBJ2-3	TRBV7-9	TRBD1	NA	TGTGCCAGCAGCCCACAGACAGGGTCAAGGACAGATACGCAGTATTTT	CASSPQTGSRTDTQYF
TRBJ2-3	TRBV7-9	TRBD2	NA	TGTGCCAGCAGCCCTAGACTAGCGGAGGGGCGGGTTACAGATACGCAGTATTTT	CASSPRLAEGRVTDTQYF
TRBJ2-3	TRBV5-4	NA	NA	TGTGCCAGCAGCTTAGGTGGCCGGGATCCAGATACGCAGTATTTT	CASSLGGRDPDTQYF
TRBJ1-1	TRBV10-1	NA	NA	TGCGCCAGCAGTGAGTCGGGCTGGCAAGCTGGTGAAGCTTTCTTT	CASSESGWQAGEAFF
TRBJ2-5	TRBV5-5	NA	NA	TGTGCCAGCAGCTTGGGACTAGTGGAGGAGACCCAGTACTTC	CASSLGLVEETQYF